This TCR beta chain is from a study of blood T cell repertoires in COVID-19 (dated by TCRdb to about 2020). About the full investigation: Samples from collaborators originated in the United States, Italy and Spain and spanned both the acute and convalescent phases of COVID-19. Deeply sampled blood TCRbeta repertoires from subjects exposed to, actively infected with, or recovered from COVID-19 were included in the dataset. Samples were obtained from the ongoing ImmuneRACE study (first 160 participants) and from about 1,300 subjects provided by 6 global collaborators. Where available, HLA class I and class II types were taken from metadata supplied by the sample provider and were not determined by assay-based typing. The prospective study material was composed of cDNA or gDNA derived from T cells, B-cell-depleted T cells, or PBMCs. A freely available public database, intended as a resource for researchers studying the immune response to SARS-CoV-2, is where the repertoires were released. The sample metadata nearly always contained a de-identified subject ID, COVID-19 status, age in years and sex.

Beyond this particular receptor, the publication reports: How much clinical and demographic metadata was included differed by source and by participant, and the metadata was provided uncurated.

As concerns this clone: The antigen this receptor binds is unknown. Base qualities are not at hand, and no much larger clone is one base apart.

The germline V gene encodes CDR1 SQVTM and CDR2 ANQGSEA. The CDR3 spans 13 residues, from the cysteine through the phenylalanine. Only CDR3 DNA is held: 39 bases, read in frame from base 1. The junction shows trimming of 3 bases on V and 4 bases on J, plus 10 bases between the germline ends. TCRbeta CDR3 regions were amplified from genomic DNA using the immunoSEQ Assay, a bias-controlled multiplex PCR. The paper's processing steps were these. The number of nucleated cells in each sample was estimated from the amplification of reference gene primers within the assay. To quantify the absolute abundance of each unique TCRbeta CDR3 rearrangement, sequence reads were collapsed and filtered. For each sample, productive Simpson clonality was calculated by taking the square root of Simpson's diversity index across productive rearrangements. TCRdb re-hosts the immuneACCESS table, in-frame sequences only. Its copies lack some clones; in the studies checked, an unresolved V gene accounts for under half of them, and the cause for the rest is not known. Clone size and V and J calls were adopted from that table, with D and trimming inferred from the DNA. This sample has some 250,000 clones in its table, and 75% to 90% of those were observed once. The ten biggest clones cover 9.5% to 15% of the sample.

Whole blood was collected in K2EDTA tubes by collaborating institutions according to the institutions' own protocols. For TCRbeta analysis, collaborators shipped samples in one of three forms: frozen whole blood, isolated PBMCs, or DNA extracted from either of those sample types. The receptor was isolated from a woman aged 60-70 years with active or convalescent COVID-19. The sequenced sample consisted of peripheral blood. Here the chain combines TRBV29-1 and TRBJ1-3, and the D gene may be TRBD1, 6 bases matching. The DNA sequence is TGCAGCGTTGAGGGAACAGGGGGAAACACCATATATTTT. Translation gives CSVEGTGGNTIYF.